The 14 T cell receptor beta chains below come from one sample, sequenced in a study of STAT5B mutations in CD4+ large granular lymphocyte leukemia. The method was immunoSEQ multiplex PCR; TCRdb's version includes in-frame clones alone and lacks a portion of them. The sample records roughly 34,000 clones, around 80% being singletons. Sequencing was carried out using CD4+ T cells from blood buffy coats. The source is a human donor in good health.

V and J are TRBV5-6 and TRBJ1-2; D uncertain. Trimming took off 6 bases at V and 3 bases at J, with 15 bases between the two ends. The germline V gene encodes CDR1 SGHDT and CDR2 YYEEEE. The CDR3 extends over 14 amino acids. The CDR3 is CASTTPPVDYGYTF. The CDR3 DNA reads as TGTGCCAGCACCACACCCCCTGTCGACTATGGCTACACCTTC.

This chain joins TRBV5-4 and TRBJ2-5; 14 bases are a match to TRBD2. CDR1 is SGHNT and CDR2 is YYREEE in the germline V gene (reference sequence). CDR3 length: 14 residues. V was pared by 4 bases and J by 9 bases, with 5 bases of the junction left unmatched. The CDR3 is CASSGTSGSLAQYF. The CDR3 DNA reads as TGTGCCAGCAGCGGGACTAGCGGGAGTCTCGCCCAGTACTTC. Full variable domain (outside the CDR3, taken from reference TRBV5-4 and TRBJ2-5): ETGVTQSPTHLIKTRGQQVTLRCSSQSGHNTVSWYQQALGQGPQFIFQYYREEENGRGNFPPRFSGLQFPNYSSELNVNALELDDSALYLCASSGTSGSLAQYFGPGTRLLVL.

This clone showed up just once. V is TRBV14 and J is TRBJ2-1; 12 bases agree with TRBD2. V lost 3 bases, J lost 0 bases, and 9 bases stayed unmatched. This CDR3 has 19 residues. Germline CDR1 and CDR2: SGHDN and FVKESK. CDR3 coding DNA: TGTGCCAGCAGCCACCAGACTAGCGGGAGATCCAGCTCCTACAATGAGCAGTTCTTC. Protein: CASSHQTSGRSSSYNEQFF.

The chain links TRBV5-8 to TRBJ1-5, with 7 bases fitting TRBD1. There are 15 residues in the CDR3. J lost 6 bases, V lost 0 bases, and 6 bases had no gene match. Germline V gene sequence: CDR1 SGHTS, CDR2 YDEGEE. CDR3 in amino acids: CASSLVQGWGQPQHF. In DNA form, the CDR3 reads TGTGCCAGCAGCTTGGTACAGGGGTGGGGTCAGCCCCAGCATTTT.

This clone has only a few counts. CDR3 sequence reads: CASSPLGQPQHF. The CDR3 DNA reads as TGTGCCAGCTCACCGTTGGGTCAGCCCCAGCATTTT. The gene calls are TRBV18 and TRBJ1-5; D not certain. CDR3 size: 12 residues. The ends were cut back, 3 bases at V and 6 bases at J, with 6 bases in the middle. Germline V CDR1 and CDR2: KGHSH, LQKENI.

This chain links TRBV7-2 with TRBJ2-7; 9 bases match TRBD1. The CDR3 sequence is 15 residues long. CDR1 SGHTA and CDR2 FQGNSA come from the germline V gene. V gave up 6 bases and J gave up 7 bases; unmatched junction bases: 13. The CDR3 DNA reads TGTGCCAGCAGTTCCTTTACAGGGGGCCCCAGGGAGCAGTACTTC. This encodes CASSSFTGGPREQYF. Based on the CDR3 plus reference TRBV7-2 and TRBJ2-7, the full variable domain is GAGVSQSPSNKVTEKGKDVELRCDPISGHTALYWYRQSLGQGLEFLIYFQGNSAPDKSGLPSDRFSAERTGGSVSTLTIQRTQQEDSAVYLCASSSFTGGPREQYFGPGTRLTVT.

The chain has TRBV6-6 and TRBJ2-7; weak D call: TRBD2 (5 bases). The CDR3 has 11 amino acids. Between the trimmed V and J ends, which lost 4 bases and 7 bases, there was a span of 8 bases. In germline, CDR1 is MNHNY, CDR2 SVGAGI (reference sequence). Here the CDR3 DNA reads TGTGCCAGCAGTTCCCCGGGGGAGCAGTACTTC. It yields the protein CASSSPGEQYF.

The chain uses TRBV6-6 and TRBJ1-1; D might be TRBD1 (5 bases). Germline loops: CDR1 MNHNY, CDR2 SVGAGI (reference sequence). This CDR3 has 14 amino acids. The V and J ends lost 3 bases and 5 bases respectively, with 13 bases between them. Here the CDR3 reads CASSYGTSGTEAFF. The DNA for the CDR3 is TGTGCCAGCAGTTATGGGACCTCGGGGACTGAAGCTTTCTTT.

This clone was picked up a small number of times. This chain uses TRBV19 with TRBJ1-1; unclear D gene. This CDR3 spans 14 amino acids. Germline CDR1 and CDR2: LNHDA and SQIVND (reference sequence). V shed 8 bases and J shed 1 base, with 14 bases lying between them. The CDR3 nucleotides are TGTGCCAGTGTCACAGCTCGGGGGAACACTGAAGCTTTCTTT. This codes for CASVTARGNTEAFF.

The J gene is TRBJ1-2, the V gene TRBV5-5; no definite D call. This CDR3 comprises 14 residues. Trimming took 1 base from V and 3 from J, leaving 10 bases between them. Germline-derived CDR1 and CDR2 are SGHKS and YYEKEE (reference sequence). This CDR3 reads CASSLLVGDYGYTF. CDR3 DNA sequence: TGTGCCAGCAGCTTGTTAGTCGGGGACTATGGCTACACCTTC.

The sample holds one count of this clone. The V and J genes are TRBV13 and TRBJ2-7, with a tentative D call TRBD1 (6 bases). With 5 bases removed from V and 5 bases from J, the gap between germline ends came to 16 bases. Germline CDR1 is PRHDT and CDR2 is FYEKMQ (reference sequence). This CDR3 spans 14 amino acids. The CDR3 region has the DNA TGTGCCAGCAGCCTATTTGGGGCAGGGGACGAGCAGTACTTC. Translating it yields CASSLFGAGDEQYF. Together with reference TRBV13 and TRBJ2-7, the CDR3 gives the full variable domain: AAGVIQSPRHLIKEKRETATLKCYPIPRHDTVYWYQQGPGQDPQFLISFYEKMQSDKGSIPDRFSAQQFSDYHSELNMSSLELGDSALYFCASSLFGAGDEQYFGPGTRLTVT.

V and J are TRBV19 and TRBJ2-1; D possibly corresponds to TRBD2 (6 bases). Per germline, CDR1 LNHDA and CDR2 SQIVND (reference sequence). Trimming pared 7 bases from V and 6 bases from J, leaving 16 bases between. The CDR3 runs to 14 residues. The CDR3 sequence is CASKFGVGGNEQFF. The CDR3 DNA is TGTGCCAGTAAGTTCGGGGTCGGGGGCAATGAGCAGTTCTTC.

In this sample, this clone turned up a few times. The chain is built from TRBV7-2 and TRBJ1-3; 7 bases line up with TRBD1. The CDR3 contains 14 residues. The germline V gene encodes CDR1 SGHTA and CDR2 FQGNSA. The J segment lost 4 bases and the V segment lost 5 bases, leaving 5 bases of the junction unmatched. CDR3 protein: CASSTTGSGNTIYF. The CDR3 DNA reads TGTGCCAGCAGCACGACAGGGAGCGGAAACACCATATATTTT.

The J gene is TRBJ1-1, the V gene TRBV21-1; the D call TRBD1 from the table was never checked on the DNA. TRBV21-1 is annotated as a pseudogene. The CDR3 loop spans 13 amino acids. CDR3 in DNA: TGTGCCAGCATAGGGGCAGAAGGGACTGAAGCTTTCTTT. This encodes CASIGAEGTEAFF.